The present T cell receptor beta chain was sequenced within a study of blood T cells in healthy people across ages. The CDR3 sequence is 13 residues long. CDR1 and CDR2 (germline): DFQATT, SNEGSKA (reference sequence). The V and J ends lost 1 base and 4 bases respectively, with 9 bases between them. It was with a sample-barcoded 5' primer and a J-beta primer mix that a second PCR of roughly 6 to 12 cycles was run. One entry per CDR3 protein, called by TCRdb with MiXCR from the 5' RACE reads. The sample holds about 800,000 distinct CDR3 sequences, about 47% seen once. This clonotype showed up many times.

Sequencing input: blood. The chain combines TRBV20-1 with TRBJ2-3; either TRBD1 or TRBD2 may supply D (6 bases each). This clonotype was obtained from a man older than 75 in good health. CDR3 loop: CSARAGGADTQYF. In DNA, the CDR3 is TGCAGTGCTAGAGCCGGGGGCGCAGATACGCAGTATTTT.